This entry features one T cell receptor (beta chain) sequence. Its target is not known. Trimming stripped 1 base from V and 4 bases from J, with 11 bases between. The CDR3 is made up of 14 amino acids. The germline V gene encodes CDR1 SGHTA and CDR2 FQGNSA. This entry belongs to a study of OX40 agonist ivuxolimab in advanced cancers. Across the study: Dose-escalation cases comprised hepatocellular carcinoma, melanoma, renal cell or head and neck cancer.

Regarding the study as a whole: Patients who responded partially at 0.1-3.0 mg/kg showed clonal expansion ranking among the lowest.

Assay: immunoSEQ multiplex PCR; the TCRdb copy retains only in-frame clones and omits some. The table includes tens of thousands of clones, approximately 78% detected once. This TCR was sampled from an adult with an advanced solid tumor such as melanoma, head and neck, liver or kidney cancer. The starting material was CD4+ or CD8+ T cells sorted from blood, obtained in a trial of the OX40 agonist ivuxolimab. V and J are TRBV7-2 and TRBJ2-7; the D is unclear. The CDR3 sequence is CASSLGAQYYEQYF. As DNA, the CDR3 is TGTGCCAGCAGCTTAGGGGCCCAGTATTACGAGCAGTACTTC.